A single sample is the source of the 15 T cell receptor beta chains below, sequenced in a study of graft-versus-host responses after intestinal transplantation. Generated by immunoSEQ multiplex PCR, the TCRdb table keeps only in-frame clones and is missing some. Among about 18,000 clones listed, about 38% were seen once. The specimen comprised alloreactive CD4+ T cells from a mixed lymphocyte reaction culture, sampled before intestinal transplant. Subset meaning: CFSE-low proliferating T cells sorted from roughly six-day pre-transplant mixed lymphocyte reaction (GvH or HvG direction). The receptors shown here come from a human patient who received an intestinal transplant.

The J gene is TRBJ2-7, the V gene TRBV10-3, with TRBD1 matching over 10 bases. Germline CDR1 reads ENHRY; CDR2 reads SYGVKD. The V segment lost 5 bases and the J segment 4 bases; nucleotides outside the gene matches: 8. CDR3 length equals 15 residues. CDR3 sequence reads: CAISPGQGRTYEQYF. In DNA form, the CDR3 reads TGTGCCATCAGTCCGGGACAGGGGAGGACTTACGAGCAGTACTTC.

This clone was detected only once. The CDR3 coding sequence is TGTGCCAGCAGTTACACGGACAGGGCCTATGGCTACACCTTC. This gives the protein CASSYTDRAYGYTF. This chain connects TRBV6-5 to TRBJ1-2; TRBD1 matches 8 bases. The V segment lost 2 bases and the J segment 4 bases; nucleotides outside the gene matches: 3. This CDR3 comprises 14 residues. The germline CDR1 and CDR2 sequences are MNHEY and SVGAGI.

The DNA for the CDR3 is TGTGCCAGCAGTGTTTGGAGTACAGGGGCCCACGAGCAGTACTTC. It encodes CASSVWSTGAHEQYF. The chain employs TRBV27 and TRBJ2-7; the match to TRBD1 covers 7 bases. The CDR3 extends over 15 amino acids. The V gene end was trimmed by 5 bases and the J gene end by 5 bases; junction bases not matched to a gene: 12. Germline loops: CDR1 MNHEY, CDR2 SMNVEV (reference sequence).

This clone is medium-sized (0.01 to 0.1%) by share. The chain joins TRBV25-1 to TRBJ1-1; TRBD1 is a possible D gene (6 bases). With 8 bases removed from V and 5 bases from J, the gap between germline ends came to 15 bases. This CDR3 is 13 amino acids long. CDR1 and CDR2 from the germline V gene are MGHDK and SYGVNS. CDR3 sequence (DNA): TGTGCCAGCCGCTTAAGGGGGATGACTGAAGCTTTCTTT. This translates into CASRLRGMTEAFF.

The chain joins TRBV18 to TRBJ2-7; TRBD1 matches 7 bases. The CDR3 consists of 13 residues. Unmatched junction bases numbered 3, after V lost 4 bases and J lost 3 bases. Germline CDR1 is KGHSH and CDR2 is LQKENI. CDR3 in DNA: TGTGCCAGCTCACACCGGGACAGCTACGAGCAGTACTTC. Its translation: CASSHRDSYEQYF.

CDR3 amino acids: CSVVIRGGRDEQFF. In nucleotides, the CDR3 is TGCAGCGTTGTGATTCGGGGGGGCCGGGATGAGCAGTTCTTC. The chain couples TRBV29-1 to TRBJ2-1; 8 bases agree with TRBD2. The trim removed 4 bases at V and 8 bases at J, leaving 10 bases unmatched. Germline lookup yields CDR1 SQVTM and CDR2 ANQGSEA. The CDR3 sequence is 14 residues long.

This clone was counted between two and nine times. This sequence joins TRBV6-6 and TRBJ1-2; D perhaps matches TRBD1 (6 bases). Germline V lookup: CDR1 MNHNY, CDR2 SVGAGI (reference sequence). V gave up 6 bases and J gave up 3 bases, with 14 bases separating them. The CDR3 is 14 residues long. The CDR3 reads CASSPARGYYGYTF. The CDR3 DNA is TGTGCCAGCAGCCCGGCGAGGGGGTACTATGGCTACACCTTC.

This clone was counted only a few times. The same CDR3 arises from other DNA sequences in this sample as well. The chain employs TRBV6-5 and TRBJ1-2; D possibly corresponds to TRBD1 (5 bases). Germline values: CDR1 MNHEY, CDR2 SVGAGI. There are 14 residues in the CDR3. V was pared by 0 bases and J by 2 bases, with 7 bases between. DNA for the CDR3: TGTGCCAGCAGTTACTCGACAGTGAACTATGGCTACACCTTC. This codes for CASSYSTVNYGYTF.

CDR3 coding DNA: TGTGCCAGCAGCTTGGAACTAGCGGGGGGCCCCGGGGAGCTGTTTTTT. Its translation: CASSLELAGGPGELFF. The V gene is TRBV5-4, the J gene TRBJ2-2; 12 bases are a match to TRBD2. The germline gives CDR1 SGHNT, CDR2 YYREEE (reference sequence). Losses at the gene ends were 0 bases for V and 6 bases for J; bases not matched to a gene: 3. This CDR3 is 16 amino acids long.

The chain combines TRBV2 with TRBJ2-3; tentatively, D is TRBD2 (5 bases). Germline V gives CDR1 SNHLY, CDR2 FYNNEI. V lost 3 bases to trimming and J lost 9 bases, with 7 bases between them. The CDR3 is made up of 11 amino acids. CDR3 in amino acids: CASSERRTQYF. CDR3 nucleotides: TGTGCCAGCAGTGAGCGGAGGACGCAGTATTTT.

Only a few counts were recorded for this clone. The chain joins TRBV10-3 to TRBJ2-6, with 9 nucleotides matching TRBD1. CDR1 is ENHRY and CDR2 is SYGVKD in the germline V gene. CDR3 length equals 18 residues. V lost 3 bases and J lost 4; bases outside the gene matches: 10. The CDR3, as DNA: TGTGCCATCAGTGATCAGGGGGACAGGGTATCCGGGGCCAACGTCCTGACTTTC. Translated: CAISDQGDRVSGANVLTF.

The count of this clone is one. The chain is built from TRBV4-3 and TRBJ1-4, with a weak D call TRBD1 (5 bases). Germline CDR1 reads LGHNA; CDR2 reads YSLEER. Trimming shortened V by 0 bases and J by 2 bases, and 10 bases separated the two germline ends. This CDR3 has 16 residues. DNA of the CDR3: TGCGCCAGCAGCCAAGATCGGTCAGGGACTAATGAAAAACTGTTTTTT. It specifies CASSQDRSGTNEKLFF.

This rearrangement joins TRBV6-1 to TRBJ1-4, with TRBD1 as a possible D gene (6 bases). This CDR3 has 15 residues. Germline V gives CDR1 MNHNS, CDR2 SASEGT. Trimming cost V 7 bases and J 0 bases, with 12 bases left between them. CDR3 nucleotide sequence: TGTGCCAGCATGACAGGTGACGCAACTAATGAAAAACTGTTTTTT. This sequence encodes CASMTGDATNEKLFF.

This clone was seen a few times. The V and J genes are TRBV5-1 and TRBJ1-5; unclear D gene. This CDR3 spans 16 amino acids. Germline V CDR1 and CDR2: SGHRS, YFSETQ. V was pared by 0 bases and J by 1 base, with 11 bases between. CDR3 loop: CASSLAVQDSNQPQHF. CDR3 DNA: TGCGCCAGCAGCTTGGCCGTGCAGGACAGCAATCAGCCCCAGCATTTT. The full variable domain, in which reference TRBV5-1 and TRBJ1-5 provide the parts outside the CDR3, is KAGVTQTPRYLIKTRGQQVTLSCSPISGHRSVSWYQQTPGQGLQFLFEYFSETQRNKGNFPGRFSGRQFSNSRSEMNVSTLELGDSALYLCASSLAVQDSNQPQHFGDGTRLSIL.

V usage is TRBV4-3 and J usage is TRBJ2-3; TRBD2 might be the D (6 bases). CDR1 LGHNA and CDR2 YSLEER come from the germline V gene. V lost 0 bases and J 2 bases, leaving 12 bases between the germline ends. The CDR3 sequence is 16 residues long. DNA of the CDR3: TGCGCCAGCAGCCAAGACTATAGCGGAAACACAGATACGCAGTATTTT. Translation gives CASSQDYSGNTDTQYF.